Described below is a single TCR beta chain sequence and its context. Assay used: immunoSEQ multiplex PCR; TCRdb lists only in-frame clones, some missing. Among 80,000 or so clones listed, around 95% were seen once. The V end lost 6 bases, the J end lost 0 bases, and 11 bases lay between the germline ends. This CDR3 region has 14 residues. Germline lookup yields CDR1 LNHDA and CDR2 SQIVND (reference sequence). The entry originates in a study of control samples from healthy donors and cancer patients. The sequencing sample was made of blood. The chain joins TRBV19 to TRBJ1-1; no reliable D call. The origin of this receptor is a woman aged 40 to 50 in good health. As DNA, the CDR3 is TGTGCCAGTAGCCCGTTGATCATGAACACTGAAGCTTTCTTT. It yields the protein CASSPLIMNTEAFF.